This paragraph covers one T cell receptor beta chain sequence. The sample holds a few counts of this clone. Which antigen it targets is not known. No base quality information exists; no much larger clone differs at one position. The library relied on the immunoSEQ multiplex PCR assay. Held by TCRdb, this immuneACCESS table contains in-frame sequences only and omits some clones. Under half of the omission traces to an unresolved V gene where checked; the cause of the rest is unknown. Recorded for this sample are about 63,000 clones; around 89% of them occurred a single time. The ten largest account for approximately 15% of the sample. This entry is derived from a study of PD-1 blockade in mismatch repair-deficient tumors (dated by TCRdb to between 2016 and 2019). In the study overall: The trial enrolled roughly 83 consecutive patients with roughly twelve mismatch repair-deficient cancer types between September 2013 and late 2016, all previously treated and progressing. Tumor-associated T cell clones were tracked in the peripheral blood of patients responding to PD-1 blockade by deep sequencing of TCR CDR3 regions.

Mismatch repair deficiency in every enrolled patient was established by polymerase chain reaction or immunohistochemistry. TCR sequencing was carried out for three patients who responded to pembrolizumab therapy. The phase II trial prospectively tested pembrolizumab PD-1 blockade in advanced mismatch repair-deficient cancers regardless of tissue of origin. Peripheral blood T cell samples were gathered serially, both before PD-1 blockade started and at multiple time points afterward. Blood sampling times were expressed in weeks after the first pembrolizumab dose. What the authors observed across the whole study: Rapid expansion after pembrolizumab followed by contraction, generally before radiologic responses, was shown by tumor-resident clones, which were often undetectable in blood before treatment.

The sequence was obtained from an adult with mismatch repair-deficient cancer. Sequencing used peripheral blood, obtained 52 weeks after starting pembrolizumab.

The CDR3: CASSRGQGTQPQHF. The nucleotide sequence is TGTGCCAGCAGCCGTGGACAGGGCACTCAGCCCCAGCATTTT. The receptor chain draws on TRBV5-5 and TRBJ1-5; the junction holds 8 bases that match TRBD1. From its cysteine to its phenylalanine, the CDR3 spans 14 amino acids. Only CDR3 DNA remains: 42 bases, in frame from the first base. Looking up the germline V gene (reference sequence) yields CDR1 SGHKS and CDR2 YYEKEE. V trim: 4 bases; J trim: 6 bases; unmatched bases: 6.